This T cell receptor beta chain appears in the sequencing data of a study of Ad26.COV2.S vaccination and SARS-CoV-2 variants. Study information: Within the COV1001 Ad26.COV2.S trial arm, the donor was enrolled. Intramuscular Ad26.COV2.S at 5x10^10 or 1x10^11 viral particles.

Overall study findings and caveats: Vaccinees reportedly had broad spike-specific CD8+ and CD4+ T cell responses.

Treatment specified: around 19 received Ad26.COV2.S at low or high dose, single or two shots; 5 received placebo; per-sample allocation not given. Collection of the samples took place on day 63 after the first injection of vaccine or placebo. Ad26.COV2.S expressed prefusion-stabilized spike from the original Wuhan strain. Sequencing was performed with immunoSEQ multiplex PCR; in TCRdb, only in-frame clones are kept and a portion is missing. The table shows about 350,000 clones, with around 89% occurring only once. The CDR3 covers 12 residues. Germline lookup yields CDR1 MNHNY and CDR2 SVGAGI (reference sequence). V was clipped by 0 bases and J by 7 bases, with 7 bases between them. Note on this clone: The antigen is not known.

The chain recombines TRBV6-6 with TRBJ2-7; the D call may be TRBD1 or TRBD2 (5 bases each). The starting material was peripheral blood, obtained in a trial of Ad26.COV2.S vaccine versus placebo. The sequence was collected from a person between 18 and 65 years old who received the Ad26.COV2.S COVID-19 vaccine or a placebo. The CDR3 region is CASSYSWGEQYF. The CDR3 DNA is TGTGCCAGCAGTTACTCGTGGGGGGAGCAGTACTTC.